This T cell receptor (beta chain) was profiled in a study of T cell repertoires in cytomegalovirus infection. At the level of the study: From public TCR beta signatures came an indication of both CMV infection and matching HLA type.

V was pared by 7 bases and J by 3 bases, with 17 bases between. CDR3 length equals 15 residues. Germline V gives CDR1 LNHDA, CDR2 SQIVND (reference sequence). TCRdb re-derived calls from the reads in MiXCR, one entry per CDR3 protein. Of about 460,000 distinct CDR3 sequences in the sample, approximately 10% were seen once. On this clonotype: Its antigen remains unidentified. A much larger clone differs from this one at a single base, so this may be a read error.

General study points: Identification of carriers of CMV plus the relevant HLA was achieved through cumulative public TCR beta family frequency. HLA-C-restricted TCR beta clonotypes specific for CMV led the ex vivo response.

The gene calls are TRBV19 and TRBJ2-3; a possible D gene is TRBD2 (5 bases). Input material: PBMCs. The sequence was collected from a human donor in good health (CMV status not recorded). Some clones in this sample may be carry-over from other donors' samples. The DNA of the CDR3 is TGTGCCAGTACCCCAAAAGCGGAGCGGACAGATACGCAGTATTTT. Residues: CASTPKAERTDTQYF.